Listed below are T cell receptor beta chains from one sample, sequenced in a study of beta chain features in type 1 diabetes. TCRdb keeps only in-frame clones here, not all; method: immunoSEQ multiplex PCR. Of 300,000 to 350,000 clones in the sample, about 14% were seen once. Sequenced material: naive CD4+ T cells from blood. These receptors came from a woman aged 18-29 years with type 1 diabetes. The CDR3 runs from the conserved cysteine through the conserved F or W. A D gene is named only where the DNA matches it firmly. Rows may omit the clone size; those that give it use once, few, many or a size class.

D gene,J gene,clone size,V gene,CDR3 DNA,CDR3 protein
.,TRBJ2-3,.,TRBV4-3,TGCGCCAGCAGCCAAGTATCGAGCTCAGATACGCAGTATTTT,CASSQVSSSDTQYF
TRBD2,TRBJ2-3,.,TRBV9,TGTGCCAGCAGCGAAAGACTAGCGGGAGCTGATACGCAGTATTTT,CASSERLAGADTQYF
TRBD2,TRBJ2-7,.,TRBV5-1,TGCGCCAGCCGCGGGACTAGCGGGAGGGCCTACGAGCAGTACTTC,CASRGTSGRAYEQYF
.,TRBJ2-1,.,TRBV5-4,TGTGCCAGCAGCTTGGCCGTTTCCAATGAGCAGTTCTTC,CASSLAVSNEQFF
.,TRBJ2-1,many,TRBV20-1,TGCAGTGCCCAGGGCCTCCCTCGAGAGTTCTTC,CSAQGLPREFF
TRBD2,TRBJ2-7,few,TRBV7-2,TGTGCCAGCAGCCCTAGCGGAGGCTTCTACGAGCAGTACTTC,CASSPSGGFYEQYF
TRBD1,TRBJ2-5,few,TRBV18,TGTGCCAGCTCTCCAAGACAGGGGGAAGAGACCCAGTACTTC,CASSPRQGEETQYF
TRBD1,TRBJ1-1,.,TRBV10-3,TGTGCCATCAGTGGACAGGGGGGAACTGAAGCTTTCTTT,CAISGQGGTEAFF
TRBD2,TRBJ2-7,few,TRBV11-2,TGTGCCGCAAGTGGGGCAGCGGGGGAGCAGTACTTC,CAASGAAGEQYF
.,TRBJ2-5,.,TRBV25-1,TGTGCCAGCAGTGAATCCTACCAAGAGACCCAGTACTTC,CASSESYQETQYF
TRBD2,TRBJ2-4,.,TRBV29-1,TGCAGCGTTGAGGGTCTAGCGGGGGTGGAGGGATGGGTTTTCATTCAGTACTTC,CSVEGLAGVEGWVFIQYF
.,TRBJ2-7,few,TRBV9,TGTGCCAGCAGCGTCCGTCCCGGACTCGGCGAGCAGTACTTC,CASSVRPGLGEQYF
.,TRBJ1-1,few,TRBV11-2,TGTGCCAGCAGCTTATTAGCGGGGAACACTGAAGCTTTCTTT,CASSLLAGNTEAFF
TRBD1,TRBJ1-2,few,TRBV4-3,TGCGCCAGCAGCCAAGATCTTCGGGACAGGGACTATGGCTACACCTTC,CASSQDLRDRDYGYTF
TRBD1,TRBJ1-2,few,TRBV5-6,TGTGCCAGCAGCCTGGACAGGATCGGTGGCTACACCTTC,CASSLDRIGGYTF
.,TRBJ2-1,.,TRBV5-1,TGCGCCAGCAGCTTGCCCCTCGCGGGGGCCGGGGATGAGCAGTTCTTC,CASSLPLAGAGDEQFF
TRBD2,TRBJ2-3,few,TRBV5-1,TGCGCCAGCAGACGGACTAGCGGGAAATCCACAGATACGCAGTATTTT,CASRRTSGKSTDTQYF
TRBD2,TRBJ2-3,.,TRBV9,TGTGCCAGCAGCGTAGCGGGACTAGCGGGCACAGATACGCAGTATTTT,CASSVAGLAGTDTQYF